The source of this T cell receptor (beta chain) is a study of T cells after yellow fever vaccination. This clonotype has just a few counts. Its cognate antigen is unknown. A universal primer site and UMIs were added as TCR cDNA was made by 5'RACE template switching. TCRdb ran MiXCR on the 5' RACE reads and lists one entry per CDR3 protein. This table holds about 75,000 distinct CDR3 sequences, around 7.8% found once. Findings and limits, study-wide: Few clonotypes appeared in both CD4 and CD8 compartments. After the booster, approximately 95% of CD4 and about nine tenths of CD8 primary-response clones were re-detected.

Germline assignment: CDR1 MNHEY and CDR2 SVGAGI. V was cut by 0 bases and J by 4 bases, with 10 bases left in between. The CDR3 is made up of 14 amino acids. The V call is TRBV6-5, the J call TRBJ2-7; no definite D call. The TCR was taken from a young man who received the YFV17D yellow fever vaccine. The material was CD8+ T cells sorted from PBMCs, obtained more than 8 days after the first yellow fever vaccination. The CDR3 region has the DNA TGTGCCAGCAGTTACTCGAGTCAGGAATACGAGCAGTACGTC. Amino acids: CASSYSSQEYEQYV.